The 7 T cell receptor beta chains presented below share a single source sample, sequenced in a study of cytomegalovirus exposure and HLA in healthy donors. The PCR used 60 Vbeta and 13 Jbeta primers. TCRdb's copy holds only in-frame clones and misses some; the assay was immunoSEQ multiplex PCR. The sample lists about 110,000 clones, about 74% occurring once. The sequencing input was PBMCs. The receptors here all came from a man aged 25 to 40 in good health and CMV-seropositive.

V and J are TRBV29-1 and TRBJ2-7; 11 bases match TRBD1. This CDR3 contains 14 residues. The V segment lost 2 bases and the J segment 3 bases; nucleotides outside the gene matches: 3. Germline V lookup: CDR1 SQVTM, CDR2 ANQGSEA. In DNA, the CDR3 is TGCAGCGTTGAAAGGGACAGGGGGGACTACGAGCAGTACTTC. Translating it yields CSVERDRGDYEQYF.

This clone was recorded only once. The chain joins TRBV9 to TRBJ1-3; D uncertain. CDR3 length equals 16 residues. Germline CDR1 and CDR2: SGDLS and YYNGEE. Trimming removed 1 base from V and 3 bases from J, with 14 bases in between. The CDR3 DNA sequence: TGTGCCAGCAGCGTACGGGGAAGTGGGGATGGAAACACCATATATTTT. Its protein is CASSVRGSGDGNTIYF.

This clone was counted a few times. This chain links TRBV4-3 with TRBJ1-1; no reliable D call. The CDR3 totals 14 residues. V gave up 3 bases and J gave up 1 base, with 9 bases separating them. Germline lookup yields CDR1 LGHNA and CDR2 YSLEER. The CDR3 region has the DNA TGCGCCAGCAGCCACGACTACCCGAACACTGAAGCTTTCTTT. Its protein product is CASSHDYPNTEAFF.

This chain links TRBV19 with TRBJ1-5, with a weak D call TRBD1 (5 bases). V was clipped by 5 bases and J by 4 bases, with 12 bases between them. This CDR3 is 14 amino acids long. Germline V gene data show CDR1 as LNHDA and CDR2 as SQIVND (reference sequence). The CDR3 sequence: CASSSPTGNQPQHF. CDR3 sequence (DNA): TGTGCCAGTAGTTCGCCCACAGGAAATCAGCCCCAGCATTTT.

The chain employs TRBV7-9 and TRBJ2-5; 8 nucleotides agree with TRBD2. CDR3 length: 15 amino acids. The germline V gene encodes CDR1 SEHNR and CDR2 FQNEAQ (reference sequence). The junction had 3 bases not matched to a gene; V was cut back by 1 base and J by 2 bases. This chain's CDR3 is CASSLGPGGQETQYF. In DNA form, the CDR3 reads TGTGCCAGCAGCTTAGGCCCGGGGGGGCAAGAGACCCAGTACTTC.

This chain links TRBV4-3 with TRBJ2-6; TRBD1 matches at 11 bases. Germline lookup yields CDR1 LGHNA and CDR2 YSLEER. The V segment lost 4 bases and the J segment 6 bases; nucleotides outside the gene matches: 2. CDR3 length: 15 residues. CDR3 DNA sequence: TGCGCCAGCAGCCCGGACAGGGGGCTGGCCAACGTCCTGACTTTC. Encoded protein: CASSPDRGLANVLTF.

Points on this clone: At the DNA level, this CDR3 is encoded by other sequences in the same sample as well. The CDR3 spells CASSRDSYEQYF. Here the CDR3 DNA reads TGTGCCAGCAGTCGGGACTCCTACGAGCAGTACTTC. This chain joins TRBV11-2 and TRBJ2-7, with D maybe TRBD2 (5 bases). Germline values: CDR1 SGHAT, CDR2 FQNNGV. V was shortened by 6 bases and J by 0 bases, with 6 bases between the two germline ends. CDR3 length equals 12 residues.